This T cell receptor beta chain was sequenced for a study of regulatory T cells in long-lasting Graves disease. As for time point: newly diagnosed GD, antithyroid drugs for less than 3 months. From RNA extracted from PBMCs, the TCR library was made. Deletions cut 3 bases from V and 2 bases from J, with 11 bases between. The CDR3 covers 15 residues. Germline loops: CDR1 MNHEY, CDR2 SVGAGI. Both iRepertoire HTBI primers and Arm-PCR of CDR3 regions were used to build the TCR beta libraries. TCRdb fed the multiplex PCR reads into MiXCR, producing one record per CDR3 protein. The sample holds a few hundred thousand distinct CDR3 sequences, approximately 12% seen once. Another study also made use of these data, one on T cells in Graves' hyperthyroidism and ophthalmopathy. This second study notes: Hyperthyroidism patients were newly diagnosed, had disease duration under 2 months, and were aged 18 to 65 years.

This chain uses TRBV6-5 with TRBJ1-3; D possibly corresponds to TRBD1 (5 bases). Specimen: peripheral blood mononuclear cells (PBMCs), collected at new diagnosis, from a patient treated with antithyroid drugs. The receptor's source is a woman aged 18 to 35 with Graves disease. CDR3 DNA sequence: TGTGCCAGCAGTTATACGGGGGACCCTGGAAACACCATATATTTT. Translating it yields CASSYTGDPGNTIYF.